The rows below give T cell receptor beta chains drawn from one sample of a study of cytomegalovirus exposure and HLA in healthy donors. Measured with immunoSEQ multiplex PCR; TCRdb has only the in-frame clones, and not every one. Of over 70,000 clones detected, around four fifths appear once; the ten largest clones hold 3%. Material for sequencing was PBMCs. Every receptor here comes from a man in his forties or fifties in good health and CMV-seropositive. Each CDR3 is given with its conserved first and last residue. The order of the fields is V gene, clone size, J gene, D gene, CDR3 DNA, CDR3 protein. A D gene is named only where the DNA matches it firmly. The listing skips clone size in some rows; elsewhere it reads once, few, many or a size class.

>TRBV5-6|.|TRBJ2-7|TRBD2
TGTGCCAGCAGCCACTTAGGACTAGCGGGAGAGGGGGGATACGAGCAGTACTTC
CASSHLGLAGEGGYEQYF
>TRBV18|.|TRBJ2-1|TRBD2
TGTGCCAGCTCAGGACGGGAGGGTCAAGATGAGCAGTTCTTC
CASSGREGQDEQFF
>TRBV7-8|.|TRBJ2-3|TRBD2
TGTGCCACCGGACTAGCGGGAATAGATACGCAGTATTTT
CATGLAGIDTQYF
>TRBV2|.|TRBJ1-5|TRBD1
TGTGCCTGCACCCCGGGACAGGGCCTAACCGATAGCAATCAGCCCCAGCATTTT
CACTPGQGLTDSNQPQHF
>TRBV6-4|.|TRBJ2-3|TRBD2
TGTGCCAGCAGTGACTCGTCGGGAGGGAGCACAGATACGCAGTATTTT
CASSDSSGGSTDTQYF
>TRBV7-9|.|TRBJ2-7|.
TGTTCCAGCAGCTTAGATCAGGGTTATTTCCACGAGCAGTACTTC
CSSSLDQGYFHEQYF
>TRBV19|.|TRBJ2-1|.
TGTGCCAGTAGTATCTATTCGGGTAGCGGAGCATACAATGAGCAGTTCTTC
CASSIYSGSGAYNEQFF
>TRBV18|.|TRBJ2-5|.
TGTGCCAGCTCACCAGGGCTAGCCGAGACCCAGTACTTC
CASSPGLAETQYF
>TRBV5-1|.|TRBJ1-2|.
TGCGCCAGCAGCCCTCCGACCAGGAACTATGGCTACACCTTC
CASSPPTRNYGYTF
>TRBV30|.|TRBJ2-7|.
TGTGCCTGGAGCAAACTAGTGTTCGGGGTCGAGCAGTACTTC
CAWSKLVFGVEQYF
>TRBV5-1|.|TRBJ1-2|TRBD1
TGCGCCAGCAGCTCTTCGCAGGGGGCGCCCGACTACACCTTC
CASSSSQGAPDYTF
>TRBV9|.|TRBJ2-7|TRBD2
TGTGCCAGCAGCGTAGACCCTAGCGGGAGTTTCTACGAGCAGTACTTC
CASSVDPSGSFYEQYF
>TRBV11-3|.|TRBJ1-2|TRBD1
TGTGCCAGCAGCCCATACACCCCTGGACAGGGGGCAAAAGGCTACACCTTC
CASSPYTPGQGAKGYTF
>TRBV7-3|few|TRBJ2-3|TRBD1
TGTGCCAGCAGCTGGGACAGAGCTAGCACAGATACGCAGTATTTT
CASSWDRASTDTQYF
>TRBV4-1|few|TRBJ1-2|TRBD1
TGCGCCAGCAGCCAAGATCGAGACAGGGGTAACTATGGCTACACCTTC
CASSQDRDRGNYGYTF
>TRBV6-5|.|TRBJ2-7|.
TGTGCCAGCAGTTCGCCACCGGGACTGGGAGCTGGGGAGCAGTACTTC
CASSSPPGLGAGEQYF
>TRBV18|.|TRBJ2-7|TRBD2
TGTGCCAGCCTGGGAGGGCCAGGCTACGAGCAGTACTTC
CASLGGPGYEQYF
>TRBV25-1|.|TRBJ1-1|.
TGTGCCAGCAGTGAATGGGGAGTGAACACTGAAGCTTTCTTT
CASSEWGVNTEAFF
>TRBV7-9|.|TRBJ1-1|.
TGTGCCAGCAGCCCCGGGACAAATGAAGCTTTCTTT
CASSPGTNEAFF
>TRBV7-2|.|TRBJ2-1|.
TGTGCCAGCAGCTTAGCCGGGTCTGTAAACTACAATGAGCAGTTCTTC
CASSLAGSVNYNEQFF
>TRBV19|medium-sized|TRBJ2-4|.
TGTGCCAGTAGTATCCAGCTACTAGGGTTGGCAAACATTCAGTACTTC
CASSIQLLGLANIQYF
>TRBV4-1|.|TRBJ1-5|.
TGCGCCAGCAGCCAAGAGGGTTCAGGGGAAACTCAGCCCCAGCATTTT
CASSQEGSGETQPQHF
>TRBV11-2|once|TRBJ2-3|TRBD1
TGTGCCAGCAGCTCCTGGACAGGGTACACAGATACGCAGTATTTT
CASSSWTGYTDTQYF
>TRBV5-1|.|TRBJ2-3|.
TGCGCCAGCAGCACCGGCGGGGTCACAGATACGCAGTATTTT
CASSTGGVTDTQYF
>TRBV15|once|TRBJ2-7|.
TGTGCCACCAGCAGAGAACGAGGGACCTACGAGCAGTACTTC
CATSRERGTYEQYF
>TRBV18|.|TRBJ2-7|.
TGTGCCAGCTCACCCGGGAATCTCTACGAGCAGTACTTC
CASSPGNLYEQYF
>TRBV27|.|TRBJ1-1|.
TGTGCCAGCAGTTGGGGAGGAGGGGCAGTGAACACTGAAGCTTTCTTT
CASSWGGGAVNTEAFF
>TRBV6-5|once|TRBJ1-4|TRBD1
TGTGCCAGCAGTGCCGGGACAGGTTCCCCCTTTAAACTGTTTTTT
CASSAGTGSPFKLFF
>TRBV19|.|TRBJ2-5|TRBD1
TGTGCCAGTAGTAATACCGGACAGGGCTGGGAGACCCAGTACTTC
CASSNTGQGWETQYF
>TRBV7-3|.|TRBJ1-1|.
TGTGCCAGCAGCTTAAATATCGCGGGCACTGAAGCTTTCTTT
CASSLNIAGTEAFF
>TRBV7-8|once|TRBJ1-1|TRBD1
TGTGCCAGCAGCTCGGGGACAGGGAACACTGAAGCTTTCTTT
CASSSGTGNTEAFF
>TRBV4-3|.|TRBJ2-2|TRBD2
TGCGCCAGCAGCCACGAAAATAGGGGACTAGCGGGAGGGCAAAACACCGGGGAGCTGTTTTTT
CASSHENRGLAGGQNTGELFF
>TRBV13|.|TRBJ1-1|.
TGTGCCAGCAGCTTAGTCCAGGGGAACACTGAAGCTTTCTTT
CASSLVQGNTEAFF